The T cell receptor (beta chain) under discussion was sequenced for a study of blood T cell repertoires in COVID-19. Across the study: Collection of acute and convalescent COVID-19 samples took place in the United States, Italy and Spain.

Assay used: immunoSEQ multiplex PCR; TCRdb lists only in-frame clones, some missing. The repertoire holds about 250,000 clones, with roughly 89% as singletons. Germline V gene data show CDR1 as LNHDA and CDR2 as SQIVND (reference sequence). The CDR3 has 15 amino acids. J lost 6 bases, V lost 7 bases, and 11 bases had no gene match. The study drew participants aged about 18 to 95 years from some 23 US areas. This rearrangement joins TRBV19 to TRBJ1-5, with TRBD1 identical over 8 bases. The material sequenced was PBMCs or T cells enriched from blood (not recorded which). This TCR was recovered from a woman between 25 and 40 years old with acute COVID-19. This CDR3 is CASKGLGTGGQPQHF. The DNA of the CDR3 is TGTGCCAGTAAAGGTTTGGGAACAGGGGGTCAGCCCCAGCATTTT.